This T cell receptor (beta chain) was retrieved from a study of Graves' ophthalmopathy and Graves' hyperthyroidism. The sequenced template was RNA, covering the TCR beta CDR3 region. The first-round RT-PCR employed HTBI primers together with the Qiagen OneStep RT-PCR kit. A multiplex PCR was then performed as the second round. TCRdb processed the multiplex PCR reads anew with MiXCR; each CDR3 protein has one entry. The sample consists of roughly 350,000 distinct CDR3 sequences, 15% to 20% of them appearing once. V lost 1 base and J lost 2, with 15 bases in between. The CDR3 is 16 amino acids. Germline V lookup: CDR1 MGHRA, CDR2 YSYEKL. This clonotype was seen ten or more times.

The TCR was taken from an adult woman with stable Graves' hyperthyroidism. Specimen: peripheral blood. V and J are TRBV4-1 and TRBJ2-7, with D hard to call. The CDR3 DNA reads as TGCGCCAGCAGCCAAGGGCGGAGAGGCCCAGCCTACGAGCAGTACTTC. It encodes CASSQGRRGPAYEQYF.